The 32 T cell receptor beta chains below come from one sample, sequenced in a study of regulatory T cells in long-lasting Graves disease. Sample time point: persistent/refractory GD, antithyroid drugs over 5 years with positive TRAb. PBMC-extracted RNA yielded the TCR library. In building TCR beta libraries, iRepertoire HTBI primers were used together with Arm-PCR of CDR3 regions. In TCRdb, the multiplex PCR reads were re-called with MiXCR into one record per CDR3 protein. The sample records about 460,000 distinct CDR3 sequences, approximately 23% being singletons. Sequencing was performed on peripheral blood mononuclear cells (PBMCs), taken when the disease was refractory, from a patient treated with antithyroid drugs. These receptors came from a female donor with Graves disease.

The chain recombines TRBV20-1 with TRBJ2-5, with TRBD2 matching 12 bases. CDR3 length: 15 residues. Per germline, CDR1 DFQATT and CDR2 SNEGSKA (reference sequence). Germline trimming cut 6 bases from V and 0 bases from J; bases unmatched to any gene: 5. CDR3 in DNA: TGCAGTGCGACGGGACTAGCGGGCCACCAAGAGACCCAGTACTTC. Its translation: CSATGLAGHQETQYF.

This clonotype appeared many times. The chain carries TRBV2 and TRBJ1-1; TRBD1 aligns across 7 bases. From germline, CDR1 is SNHLY and CDR2 FYNNEI. The CDR3 runs to 12 residues. Trimming removed 8 bases from V and 4 bases from J; junction bases left unmatched: 4. CDR3 DNA: TGTGCCAGCCCGGGACAGAGCACTGAAGCTTTCTTT. Its translation is CASPGQSTEAFF.

The rearrangement joins TRBV6-4 to TRBJ2-7; D is uncertain. The CDR3 length is 13 residues. Germline CDR1 is MRHNA and CDR2 is SNTAGT. Trimming cost V 9 bases and J 7 bases, with 19 bases left between them. As DNA, the CDR3 is TGTGCCAGGCCACCGGACCCCGGCCGGGAGCAGTACTTC. It specifies CARPPDPGREQYF.

J is TRBJ1-5 and V is TRBV7-2; TRBD1 matches at 7 bases. With V trimmed by 4 bases and J by 3 bases, 6 bases remained unmatched. The germline gives CDR1 SGHTA, CDR2 FQGNSA. CDR3 length equals 15 residues. CDR3: CASSSRTGYNQPQHF. CDR3 nucleotides: TGTGCCAGCAGCTCGCGGACAGGCTACAATCAGCCCCAGCATTTT. Full variable domain (rest looked up from reference TRBV7-2 and TRBJ1-5): GAGVSQSPSNKVTEKGKDVELRCDPISGHTALYWYRQSLGQGLEFLIYFQGNSAPDKSGLPSDRFSAERTGGSVSTLTIQRTQQEDSAVYLCASSSRTGYNQPQHFGDGTRLSIL.

This clonotype was counted at least ten times. The chain has TRBV27 and TRBJ1-2; 8 nucleotides line up with TRBD1. CDR3 length: 12 amino acids. Germline assignment: CDR1 MNHEY and CDR2 SMNVEV (reference sequence). Germline trimming cut 8 bases from V and 6 bases from J; bases unmatched to any gene: 5. CDR3: CASRDRIDGYTF. The DNA of the CDR3 is TGTGCCAGCCGGGACAGGATAGATGGCTACACCTTC.

This clonotype was seen many times. The CDR3 bases are TGTGCCAGCAGTTACTCCGGCCGTCCCCTCCACTTT. Encoded protein: CASSYSGRPLHF. This chain links TRBV6-2 or TRBV6-3 with TRBJ1-6; D unclear. The CDR3 is made up of 12 amino acids. The germline V and J ends were trimmed by 0 bases and 13 bases, with 7 bases remaining between them. The germline V gene has CDR1 MNHEY and CDR2 SVGEGT.

This clonotype was picked up many times. V usage is TRBV6-1 and J usage is TRBJ1-5; D may be TRBD1 (6 bases). CDR1 and CDR2 from the germline V gene are MNHNS and SASEGT. The CDR3 loop spans 16 amino acids. With 6 bases removed from V and 2 bases from J, the gap between germline ends came to 17 bases. The CDR3 loop reads CASSLRGARGNQPQHF. Here the CDR3 DNA reads TGTGCCAGCAGCCTCCGGGGGGCGAGGGGCAATCAGCCCCAGCATTTT.

This clonotype was detected many times. The chain carries TRBV7-8 and TRBJ1-1, with D unclear. The V gene's germline CDR1 is SGHVS and CDR2 FQNEAQ. V gave up 5 bases and J gave up 8 bases, with 12 bases separating them. The CDR3 runs 12 residues. Here the CDR3 DNA reads TGTGCCAGCAGCCCGGGCGGACGCGAAGCTTTCTTT. Protein product: CASSPGGREAFF.

This clonotype was counted between two and nine times. The CDR3: CASSIGRGGQVSQPQHF. In DNA, the CDR3 is TGTGCCAGTAGTATAGGACGGGGGGGACAGGTGTCTCAGCCCCAGCATTTT. This chain joins TRBV19 and TRBJ1-5; the match to TRBD1 covers 8 bases. CDR1 and CDR2 (germline): LNHDA, SQIVND (reference sequence). The CDR3 sequence is 17 residues long. J gave up 6 bases and V 1 base, and 11 bases lay outside the gene matches. Combining the CDR3 with reference TRBV19 and TRBJ1-5 gives the whole variable domain DGGITQSPKYLFRKEGQNVTLSCEQNLNHDAMYWYRQDPGQGLRLIYYSQIVNDFQKGDIAEGYSVSREKKESFPLTVTSAQKNPTAFYLCASSIGRGGQVSQPQHFGDGTRLSIL.

The sample holds many counts of this clonotype. The rearrangement links TRBV28 to TRBJ1-2; TRBD1 aligns across 7 bases. Germline V gene data show CDR1 as MDHEN and CDR2 as SYDVKM. After removal of 9 bases from V and 7 bases from J, the junction contained 8 bases not matched to a gene. The length of the CDR3 is 12 residues. The CDR3 protein is CASGAGGSGYTF. The CDR3 DNA is TGTGCCAGTGGGGCAGGGGGTAGTGGCTACACCTTC.

The chain joins TRBV6-1 to TRBJ2-7, with D hard to call. V was shortened by 4 bases and J by 7 bases, with 5 bases between the two germline ends. Germline CDR1 is MNHNS and CDR2 is SASEGT. This CDR3 region has 10 residues. CDR3 bases: TGTGCCAGCAGTGTTCGAGAGCAGTACTTC. Translation gives CASSVREQYF.

This clonotype was observed at least ten times. The junction and the germline gene differ at one end; a read error may be behind it. The chain employs TRBV5-1 and TRBJ1-1; D not certain. Germline V gene data show CDR1 as SGHRS and CDR2 as YFSETQ. The CDR3 loop spans 14 amino acids. CDR3 DNA sequence: TGTGCCAGTAGTTTAGGTGGGATGAACACTGAAGCTTTCTTT. Translation gives CASSLGGMNTEAFF.

Many counts were recorded for this clonotype. The chain joins TRBV30 to TRBJ2-5, with D unresolved. Trimming took off 3 bases at V and 4 bases at J, with 6 bases between the two ends. The CDR3 loop spans 11 amino acids. Germline V gene lookup returns CDR1 GTSNPN and CDR2 SVGIG (reference sequence). In DNA, the CDR3 is TGTGCCTGGAGACTGGGAGAGACCCAGTACTTC. Translation gives CAWRLGETQYF.

This clonotype was picked up a small number of times. The chain combines TRBV28 with TRBJ2-7; D tentatively reads TRBD1 or TRBD2 (5 bases each). This CDR3 has 13 residues. Trimming took 4 bases from V and 6 from J, leaving 13 bases between them. The germline V gene has CDR1 MDHEN and CDR2 SYDVKM. CDR3: CASSSPTGGEQYF. The CDR3 DNA reads as TGTGCCAGCAGTTCACCTACAGGAGGCGAGCAGTACTTC. The variable domain in full, completed from reference TRBV28 and TRBJ2-7, reads DVKVTQSSRYLVKRTGEKVFLECVQDMDHENMFWYRQDPGLGLRLIYFSYDVKMKEKGDIPEGYSVSREKKERFSLILESASTNQTSMYLCASSSPTGGEQYFGPGTRLTVT.

The chain couples TRBV9 to TRBJ2-3; perhaps TRBD2 as D (5 bases). The V gene lost 5 bases and the J gene lost 0 bases, with 10 bases spanning the gap. The CDR3 spans 14 residues. Germline CDR1 reads SGDLS; CDR2 reads YYNGEE. The CDR3 protein is CASSRAGSTDTQYF. CDR3 bases: TGTGCCAGCAGTCGGGCGGGTAGCACAGATACGCAGTATTTT.

The chain has TRBV6-2 or TRBV6-3 and TRBJ2-5; D is unresolved. Germline V CDR1 and CDR2: MNHEY, SVGEGT. V was clipped by 6 bases and J by 2 bases, with 22 bases between them. The CDR3 covers 17 residues. In DNA, the CDR3 is TGTGCCAGCAGCAGCCGGGTCCCTCCGCTGCCACAAGAGACCCAGTACTTC. It translates to CASSSRVPPLPQETQYF.

At least ten counts were recorded for this clonotype. The chain joins TRBV6-2 or TRBV6-3 to TRBJ2-5; D ambiguous. V lost 2 bases, J lost 5 bases, and 9 bases lay in between. Germline V gene data show CDR1 as MNHEY and CDR2 as SVGEGT. The CDR3 covers 13 residues. The CDR3, as DNA: TGTGCCAGCAGTTACGGGGTGGAGGAGACCCAGTACTTC. Its protein product is CASSYGVEETQYF.

There are many counts of this clonotype. This rearrangement joins TRBV28 to TRBJ2-7, with 9 nucleotides matching TRBD1. In germline, CDR1 is MDHEN, CDR2 SYDVKM. This CDR3 region has 13 residues. V shed 11 bases and J 5 bases; nucleotides not matched to a gene: 10. The CDR3 region has the DNA TGTGCCGTCGGCGGGACAGGGCACCACGAGCAGTACTTC. Translated: CAVGGTGHHEQYF.

This sequence joins TRBV3-1 and TRBJ1-6; 7 bases align to TRBD1. The CDR3 extends over 15 amino acids. J was trimmed by 3 bases and V by 5 bases; bases with no gene match: 4. Germline V CDR1 and CDR2: LGHDT, YNNKEL (reference sequence). This chain's CDR3 is CASSTDRDYNSPLHF. CDR3 DNA sequence: TGTGCCAGCAGCACCGACAGGGACTATAATTCACCCCTCCACTTT.

Many counts were recorded for this clonotype. The genes are TRBV13 and TRBJ1-6, with D uncertain. The CDR3 sequence is 14 residues long. Germline CDR1 is PRHDT and CDR2 is FYEKMQ (reference sequence). Trimming removed 5 bases from V and 10 bases from J, with 15 bases in between. Here the CDR3 DNA reads TGTGCCAGCAGCCCCCCGGGCGTGGAATCACCCCTCCACTTT. Translation gives CASSPPGVESPLHF.

As concerns this clonotype: A read error is the likely source, as a far larger clone sits one nucleotide away. The rearrangement joins TRBV11-2 to TRBJ2-5; weak D call: TRBD2 (6 bases). The CDR3 length is 15 residues. V lost 7 bases and J lost 4, with 19 bases in between. Germline V CDR1 and CDR2: SGHAT, FQNNGV. CDR3 sequence (DNA): TGTGCCAGCAACTTGATTGGCGGGATGGGAGAGACCCAGTACTTC. This encodes CASNLIGGMGETQYF.

This clonotype has more than one count but fewer than ten. This chain uses TRBV6-5 with TRBJ2-2; 10 bases line up with TRBD2. There are 17 residues in the CDR3. The ends lost 0 bases at V and 0 bases at J; junction bases unmatched: 1. Germline V gene data show CDR1 as MNHEY and CDR2 as SVGAGI. The CDR3 region has the DNA TGTGCCAGCAGTTACTCAGGACTAGCGGCGAACACCGGGGAGCTGTTTTTT. It yields the protein CASSYSGLAANTGELFF.

The chain employs TRBV28 and TRBJ2-3; weak D call: TRBD2 (6 bases). The germline V gene has CDR1 MDHEN and CDR2 SYDVKM. The CDR3 totals 13 residues. The CDR3: CGVGGNNADTQYF. For the CDR3, the DNA is TGTGGGGTTGGGGGGAATAATGCAGATACGCAGTATTTT.

This clonotype was detected many times. The chain employs TRBV27 and TRBJ2-7; 9 bases map to TRBD2. After removal of 3 bases from V and 7 bases from J, the junction contained 7 bases not matched to a gene. Germline CDR1 and CDR2: MNHEY and SMNVEV (reference sequence). The CDR3 contains 14 residues. The CDR3 loop reads CASSFRRGGSEQYF. CDR3 DNA sequence: TGTGCCAGCAGTTTTAGGCGGGGGGGGAGTGAGCAGTACTTC.

This clonotype has a handful of counts. V is TRBV7-8 and J is TRBJ2-7; 9 positions match TRBD1. The length of the CDR3 is 15 residues. Per germline, CDR1 SGHVS and CDR2 FQNEAQ. Trimming cost V 0 bases and J 3 bases; bases outside gene matches: 3. The CDR3 here is CASSLARTGDYEQYF. The CDR3 coding sequence is TGTGCCAGCAGCTTAGCGAGGACAGGGGACTACGAGCAGTACTTC. Using reference TRBV7-8 and TRBJ2-7 for the parts outside the CDR3, the full variable domain is GAGVSQSPRYKVAKRGQDVALRCDPISGHVSLFWYQQALGQGPEFLTYFQNEAQLDKSGLPSDRFFAERPEGSVSTLKIQRTQQEDSAVYLCASSLARTGDYEQYFGPGTRLTVT.

V gene TRBV6-1 combines with J gene TRBJ2-7; D may correspond to TRBD1 or TRBD2 (6 bases each). The CDR3 is 14 amino acids. Germline CDR1 is MNHNS and CDR2 is SASEGT. Trimming removed 3 bases at V and 7 bases at J, with 16 bases between. The CDR3 region is CASSDPGGPGEQYF. CDR3 nucleotides: TGTGCCAGCAGTGATCCCGGGGGCCCGGGTGAGCAGTACTTC.

In this sample, this clonotype turned up many times. This chain uses TRBV6-1 with TRBJ2-7; D ambiguous. V shed 9 bases and J shed 9 bases, with 15 bases lying between them. Per germline, CDR1 MNHNS and CDR2 SASEGT. The CDR3 is 11 residues long. The CDR3 region is CASEEGFGQYF. The CDR3 nucleotides are TGTGCCAGTGAGGAAGGGTTCGGGCAGTACTTC.

The V gene is TRBV4-3, the J gene TRBJ1-3; the D gene is possibly TRBD1 (6 bases). The CDR3 extends over 15 amino acids. V was shortened by 3 bases and J by 4 bases, with 13 bases between the two germline ends. Looked up from germline, CDR1 is LGHNA and CDR2 is YSLEER. The CDR3 nucleotides are TGCGCCAGCAGCCAGCCACGGACAGACGGAAACACCATATATTTT. Protein sequence: CASSQPRTDGNTIYF.

This clonotype came up many times. The chain joins TRBV30 to TRBJ2-5; no clear D. The CDR3 is 12 residues long. V lost 0 bases and J lost 3, with 5 bases in between. CDR1 is GTSNPN, CDR2 SVGIG, per germline (reference sequence). Written as DNA, the CDR3 is TGTGCCTGGAGTGTCTCCGAAGAGACCCAGTACTTC. This sequence encodes CAWSVSEETQYF.

The CDR3 bases are TGTGCCAGTAGTGTAGGGACCTTAGCCAAAAACATTCAGTACTTC. Amino acids: CASSVGTLAKNIQYF. The chain carries TRBV19 and TRBJ2-4; D is perhaps TRBD1 or TRBD2 (5 bases each). The V end lost 5 bases, the J end lost 0 bases, and 11 bases lay between the germline ends. CDR3 length: 15 amino acids. The germline gives CDR1 LNHDA, CDR2 SQIVND (reference sequence).

Many counts were recorded for this clonotype. CDR3 sequence reads: CASSPRNQPQHF. The CDR3 nucleotides read TGTGCCAGCAGCCCGCGCAATCAGCCCCAGCATTTT. The rearrangement joins TRBV7-2 to TRBJ1-5, with unresolved D. The V end lost 5 bases, the J end lost 2 bases, and 4 bases lay between the germline ends. CDR3 length: 12 residues. Germline CDR1 and CDR2: SGHTA and FQGNSA.

The chain uses TRBV28 and TRBJ2-3; TRBD2 agrees at 15 bases. CDR3 length: 16 residues. The ends lost 5 bases at V and 4 bases at J; junction bases unmatched: 4. Per the germline V gene, CDR1 is MDHEN and CDR2 is SYDVKM. CDR3 region: CASSTWTSGRADTQYF. CDR3 coding DNA: TGTGCCAGCAGTACGTGGACTAGCGGGAGGGCAGATACGCAGTATTTT.